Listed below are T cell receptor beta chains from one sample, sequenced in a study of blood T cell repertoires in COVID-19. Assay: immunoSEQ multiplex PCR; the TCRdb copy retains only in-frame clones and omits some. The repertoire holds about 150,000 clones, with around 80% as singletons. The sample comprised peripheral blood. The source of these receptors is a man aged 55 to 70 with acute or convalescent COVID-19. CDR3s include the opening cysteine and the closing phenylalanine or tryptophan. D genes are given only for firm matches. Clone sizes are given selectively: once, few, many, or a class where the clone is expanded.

CDR3aa: CASSLQGAANSPLHF
CDR3nt: TGTGCCAGCAGCTTGCAGGGGGCAGCTAATTCACCCCTCCACTTT
d_gene: TRBD1
j_gene: TRBJ1-6
v_gene: TRBV5-4
abundance: NA

CDR3aa: CASSESYGYTF
CDR3nt: TGTGCCAGCAGTGAATCTTATGGCTACACCTTC
d_gene: NA
j_gene: TRBJ1-2
v_gene: TRBV25-1
abundance: once

CDR3aa: CASSYRRNTEAFF
CDR3nt: TGTGCCAGCAGTTACAGGAGGAACACTGAAGCTTTCTTT
d_gene: NA
j_gene: TRBJ1-1
v_gene: TRBV6-5
abundance: NA

CDR3aa: CASSRTSGRAKNTGELFF
CDR3nt: TGTGCCAGCTCTCGGACTAGCGGGAGGGCCAAAAACACCGGGGAGCTGTTTTTT
d_gene: TRBD2
j_gene: TRBJ2-2
v_gene: TRBV18
abundance: NA

CDR3aa: CASSIRQDSGANVLTF
CDR3nt: TGTGCCAGCAGCATCCGACAGGACTCTGGGGCCAACGTCCTGACTTTC
d_gene: NA
j_gene: TRBJ2-6
v_gene: TRBV5-4
abundance: NA

CDR3aa: CASSLRLLAGVILSGANVLTF
CDR3nt: TGCGCCAGCAGCTTGCGGCTCCTAGCGGGAGTTATTCTCTCTGGGGCCAACGTCCTGACTTTC
d_gene: TRBD2
j_gene: TRBJ2-6
v_gene: TRBV5-1
abundance: few

CDR3aa: CASQSERGAGTGELFF
CDR3nt: TGTGCCAGCCAGTCGGAGCGGGGGGCAGGTACCGGGGAGCTGTTTTTT
d_gene: TRBD2
j_gene: TRBJ2-2
v_gene: TRBV19
abundance: NA

CDR3aa: CASSSGGETQYF
CDR3nt: TGTGCCAGCAGTTCGGGTGGGGAGACCCAGTACTTC
d_gene: NA
j_gene: TRBJ2-5
v_gene: TRBV28
abundance: once

CDR3aa: CASSYGGANGYTF
CDR3nt: TGTGCCAGCAGTTATGGTGGGGCGAATGGCTACACCTTC
d_gene: NA
j_gene: TRBJ1-2
v_gene: TRBV6-5
abundance: few

CDR3aa: CASSLAPEETQYF
CDR3nt: TGTGCCAGCAGCTTGGCGCCAGAAGAGACCCAGTACTTC
d_gene: NA
j_gene: TRBJ2-5
v_gene: TRBV5-4
abundance: NA

CDR3aa: CASSLIQGSGNTIYF
CDR3nt: TGCGCCAGCAGCTTGATACAGGGTAGTGGAAACACCATATATTTT
d_gene: NA
j_gene: TRBJ1-3
v_gene: TRBV5-1
abundance: few

CDR3aa: CASSPEGGRYNSPLHF
CDR3nt: TGTGCCAGCAGCCCGGAGGGGGGGAGATATAATTCACCCCTCCACTTT
d_gene: NA
j_gene: TRBJ1-6
v_gene: TRBV5-4
abundance: NA

CDR3aa: CASSSDRARPQHF
CDR3nt: TGTGCCAGCTCGTCAGACAGGGCTCGACCCCAGCATTTT
d_gene: TRBD1
j_gene: TRBJ1-5
v_gene: TRBV18
abundance: NA

CDR3aa: CASSRTGSRGEQYF
CDR3nt: TGTGCCAGCAGCAGGACAGGGTCGAGGGGGGAGCAGTACTTC
d_gene: TRBD1
j_gene: TRBJ2-7
v_gene: TRBV7-2
abundance: few

CDR3aa: CASSALVIPSGYTF
CDR3nt: TGTGCCAGCAGCGCTCTCGTGATCCCGAGTGGCTACACCTTC
d_gene: NA
j_gene: TRBJ1-2
v_gene: TRBV7-8
abundance: NA

CDR3aa: CATSRDVARGGTYNSPLHF
CDR3nt: TGTGCCACCAGCAGAGATGTAGCCAGGGGCGGAACCTATAATTCACCCCTCCACTTT
d_gene: NA
j_gene: TRBJ1-6
v_gene: TRBV15
abundance: NA

CDR3aa: CASSAGVGGDYGYTF
CDR3nt: TGTGCCAGCAGCGCGGGTGTGGGCGGCGACTATGGCTACACCTTC
d_gene: NA
j_gene: TRBJ1-2
v_gene: TRBV6-5
abundance: NA

CDR3aa: CASTGQFMNTEAFF
CDR3nt: TGTGCCAGCACAGGGCAGTTCATGAACACTGAAGCTTTCTTT
d_gene: NA
j_gene: TRBJ1-1
v_gene: TRBV7-8
abundance: NA

CDR3aa: CASSQPGQGAYF
CDR3nt: TGTGCCAGCAGCCAGCCGGGACAGGGAGCGTATTTT
d_gene: TRBD1
j_gene: TRBJ2-3
v_gene: TRBV3-1/TRBV3-2
abundance: NA

CDR3aa: CASSYSRDRGPSGYTF
CDR3nt: TGTGCCAGCAGTTACTCACGAGACAGGGGGCCGTCCGGCTACACCTTC
d_gene: TRBD1
j_gene: TRBJ1-2
v_gene: TRBV6-5
abundance: once

CDR3aa: CASSPTTGGRTEAFF
CDR3nt: TGTGCCAGCAGTCCTACGACAGGGGGCAGGACTGAAGCTTTCTTT
d_gene: TRBD1
j_gene: TRBJ1-1
v_gene: TRBV7-6
abundance: NA

CDR3aa: CSYRGRETQYF
CDR3nt: TGCAGCTACAGGGGGCGGGAGACCCAGTACTTC
d_gene: TRBD1
j_gene: TRBJ2-5
v_gene: TRBV20-1
abundance: once

CDR3aa: CASSESERGVNSPLHF
CDR3nt: TGTGCCAGCAGCGAGAGCGAGCGGGGGGTTAATTCACCCCTCCACTTT
d_gene: NA
j_gene: TRBJ1-6
v_gene: TRBV9
abundance: NA

CDR3aa: CASSQNRQGANTGELFF
CDR3nt: TGCGCCAGCAGCCAAAACCGACAGGGGGCTAACACCGGGGAGCTGTTTTTT
d_gene: TRBD1
j_gene: TRBJ2-2
v_gene: TRBV4-3
abundance: NA

CDR3aa: CASSNRHIANYGYTF
CDR3nt: TGTGCCAGTAGTAACCGACATATAGCTAACTATGGCTACACCTTC
d_gene: NA
j_gene: TRBJ1-2
v_gene: TRBV19
abundance: once

CDR3aa: CASSTNTGTAGDEQFF
CDR3nt: TGTGCCAGCAGCACCAACACCGGGACAGCCGGGGATGAGCAGTTCTTC
d_gene: TRBD1
j_gene: TRBJ2-1
v_gene: TRBV9
abundance: NA

CDR3aa: CASSAMNSLLGSPLHF
CDR3nt: TGTGCCAGCAGCGCCATGAACAGCCTTTTAGGTTCACCCCTCCACTTT
d_gene: NA
j_gene: TRBJ1-6
v_gene: TRBV9
abundance: NA

CDR3aa: CASSPTDQYGYTF
CDR3nt: TGTGCCAGCTCGCCGACAGACCAGTATGGCTACACCTTC
d_gene: NA
j_gene: TRBJ1-2
v_gene: TRBV18
abundance: once

CDR3aa: CASSWQGDSYEQYF
CDR3nt: TGCGCCAGCAGCTGGCAGGGGGACTCCTACGAGCAGTACTTC
d_gene: TRBD1
j_gene: TRBJ2-7
v_gene: TRBV5-1
abundance: NA

CDR3aa: CARVLDRGIGGLNTEAFF
CDR3nt: TGTGCCAGAGTCCTCGACAGGGGGATCGGAGGGTTGAACACTGAAGCTTTCTTT
d_gene: TRBD1
j_gene: TRBJ1-1
v_gene: TRBV5-3
abundance: NA

CDR3aa: CASSSLDRGGSDTQYF
CDR3nt: TGTGCCAGTAGTAGCCTCGACAGGGGAGGGTCAGATACGCAGTATTTT
d_gene: NA
j_gene: TRBJ2-3
v_gene: TRBV19
abundance: once

CDR3aa: CASSLGLAGAPTDTQYF
CDR3nt: TGCGCCAGCAGCTTGGGACTAGCGGGGGCCCCCACAGATACGCAGTATTTT
d_gene: TRBD2
j_gene: TRBJ2-3
v_gene: TRBV5-1
abundance: NA

CDR3aa: CASSRDRATNEKLFF
CDR3nt: TGCGCCAGCAGCCGGGACAGGGCAACTAATGAAAAACTGTTTTTT
d_gene: TRBD1
j_gene: TRBJ1-4
v_gene: TRBV5-1
abundance: NA

CDR3aa: CASSADPPGQLQETQYF
CDR3nt: TGTGCCAGCAGCGCCGATCCCCCGGGACAGCTCCAAGAGACCCAGTACTTC
d_gene: TRBD1
j_gene: TRBJ2-5
v_gene: TRBV9
abundance: NA

CDR3aa: CASSRTGAWGETQYF
CDR3nt: TGTGCCAGCAGCCGGACAGGGGCCTGGGGAGAGACCCAGTACTTC
d_gene: TRBD1
j_gene: TRBJ2-5
v_gene: TRBV5-6
abundance: NA

CDR3aa: CASATGLLSGNTIYF
CDR3nt: TGTGCCAGCGCAACGGGACTTCTCTCTGGAAACACCATATATTTT
d_gene: NA
j_gene: TRBJ1-3
v_gene: TRBV4-2
abundance: once

CDR3aa: CASSTPRLIKGNEQFF
CDR3nt: TGTGCCAGCAGTACCCCCCGACTAATTAAGGGCAATGAGCAGTTCTTC
d_gene: NA
j_gene: TRBJ2-1
v_gene: TRBV6-2/TRBV6-3
abundance: NA

CDR3aa: CASSLALGRNTEAFF
CDR3nt: TGCGCCAGCAGCTTGGCCCTAGGGAGGAACACTGAAGCTTTCTTT
d_gene: NA
j_gene: TRBJ1-1
v_gene: TRBV5-1
abundance: once

CDR3aa: CASIGNTEAFF
CDR3nt: TGTGCCAGTATCGGGAACACTGAAGCTTTCTTT
d_gene: NA
j_gene: TRBJ1-1
v_gene: TRBV19
abundance: NA

CDR3aa: CASSPTSGNPETQYF
CDR3nt: TGTGCCAGCAGCCCGACTAGCGGGAACCCCGAGACCCAGTACTTC
d_gene: TRBD2
j_gene: TRBJ2-5
v_gene: TRBV3-1/TRBV3-2
abundance: NA

CDR3aa: CASSYGGDNQPQHF
CDR3nt: TGTGCCAGCAGTTACGGGGGGGATAATCAGCCCCAGCATTTT
d_gene: NA
j_gene: TRBJ1-5
v_gene: TRBV6-6
abundance: NA

CDR3aa: CASSDRYNEQFF
CDR3nt: TGTGCCAGCAGTGACAGATACAATGAGCAGTTCTTC
d_gene: NA
j_gene: TRBJ2-1
v_gene: TRBV6-1
abundance: NA

CDR3aa: CASSPRTNGGEKLFF
CDR3nt: TGTGCCAGCTCACCTCGGACTAACGGCGGTGAAAAACTGTTTTTT
d_gene: NA
j_gene: TRBJ1-4
v_gene: TRBV18
abundance: NA

CDR3aa: CASKLDFDRYEQYF
CDR3nt: TGTGCCAGCAAATTAGACTTCGACAGATACGAGCAGTACTTC
d_gene: NA
j_gene: TRBJ2-7
v_gene: TRBV7-2
abundance: few

CDR3aa: CASSQGATSGVGIQYF
CDR3nt: TGTGCCAGCAGCCAAGGAGCGACTAGCGGGGTGGGCATTCAGTACTTC
d_gene: TRBD2
j_gene: TRBJ2-4
v_gene: TRBV4-2
abundance: once

CDR3aa: CASSEGTHQMNTEAFF
CDR3nt: TGTGCCAGCAGTGAGGGCACCCATCAAATGAACACTGAAGCTTTCTTT
d_gene: NA
j_gene: TRBJ1-1
v_gene: TRBV2
abundance: NA

CDR3aa: CASSSNTEAFF
CDR3nt: TGTGCCAGCAGCTCGAACACTGAAGCTTTCTTT
d_gene: NA
j_gene: TRBJ1-1
v_gene: TRBV12-3/TRBV12-4
abundance: few

CDR3aa: CASSLGQGAGELFF
CDR3nt: TGTGCCAGCAGTTTGGGACAGGGCGCCGGGGAGCTGTTTTTT
d_gene: TRBD1
j_gene: TRBJ2-2
v_gene: TRBV27
abundance: NA

CDR3aa: CASSLGSGQGNSPLHF
CDR3nt: TGTGCCAGCAGCTTGGGCTCGGGACAGGGAAATTCACCCCTCCACTTT
d_gene: TRBD1
j_gene: TRBJ1-6
v_gene: TRBV7-9
abundance: NA

CDR3aa: CASSPGGLAGGQETQYF
CDR3nt: TGCGCCAGCAGCCCGGGAGGACTAGCGGGGGGGCAAGAGACCCAGTACTTC
d_gene: TRBD2
j_gene: TRBJ2-5
v_gene: TRBV5-1
abundance: NA

CDR3aa: CASSPVPGQIYEQYF
CDR3nt: TGTGCCAGCAGTCCAGTTCCGGGACAGATCTACGAGCAGTACTTC
d_gene: TRBD1
j_gene: TRBJ2-7
v_gene: TRBV5-5
abundance: NA

CDR3aa: CASSPGGGNQPQHF
CDR3nt: TGTGCCAGCAGCCCAGGGGGCGGTAATCAGCCCCAGCATTTT
d_gene: TRBD1
j_gene: TRBJ1-5
v_gene: TRBV5-5
abundance: NA

CDR3aa: CASSAEGQGWETQYF
CDR3nt: TGTGCCAGCAGCGCGGAGGGGCAGGGCTGGGAGACCCAGTACTTC
d_gene: NA
j_gene: TRBJ2-5
v_gene: TRBV9
abundance: NA

CDR3aa: CASSYSGDNSPLHF
CDR3nt: TGTGCCAGCAGTTACTCAGGGGATAATTCACCCCTCCACTTT
d_gene: NA
j_gene: TRBJ1-6
v_gene: TRBV6-5
abundance: NA

CDR3aa: CASSLVGGAYNEQFF
CDR3nt: TGTGCCAGCAGCTTGGTTGGAGGGGCCTACAATGAGCAGTTCTTC
d_gene: NA
j_gene: TRBJ2-1
v_gene: TRBV5-4
abundance: NA

CDR3aa: CASSSRGEESNQPQHF
CDR3nt: TGTGCCAGCAGCTCCAGGGGGGAAGAGAGCAATCAGCCCCAGCATTTT
d_gene: NA
j_gene: TRBJ1-5
v_gene: TRBV21-1
abundance: NA